This entry describes one TCR beta chain. Trimming pared 4 bases from V and 8 bases from J, leaving 17 bases between. Germline V gene data show CDR1 as SGHNT and CDR2 as YYREEE (reference sequence). This CDR3 is built from 14 residues. Investigators took roughly 10 milliliters of peripheral blood from every donor. The data were obtained in a study of blood T cells in healthy people across ages. Study at large: The capture of about one barcoded beta molecule per two T cells was achieved by template switching.

Next came a second PCR, run for 7 to 11 cycles, which used a sample-barcoded 5' primer along with a J-beta primer mix. Sequencing recovered at least 3 million CDR3-containing paired-end reads from each sample. TCRdb ran MiXCR on the 5' RACE reads and lists one entry per CDR3 protein. Of under 2,000,000 distinct CDR3 sequences listed, 40% to 55% were seen once; the top ten hold about 2.1%. The source is a woman in her 40s in good health. Sequencing was done on a sample of blood. This sequence joins TRBV5-4 and TRBJ2-3; D might be TRBD1 (6 bases). For the CDR3, the DNA is TGTGCCAGCAGCCCCCTTAGGGGGATAAGTACGCAGTATTTT. Translated: CASSPLRGISTQYF.